This T cell receptor (beta chain) is from a study of early T cells in non-severe SARS-CoV-2 infection (dated by TCRdb to about 2021). The study in broad terms: Bulk RNA from unsorted whole blood was used for TCR sequencing, so alpha and beta chains could not be paired. Summary of the overall study and its limitations: VDJdb matching was skewed toward anti-spike CD8 responses and likely underestimated virus-specific expansions by missing private and CD4 specificities.

This clonotype was seen ten or more times. There is no known antigen for this receptor. No base-level quality is on record; no much larger clone is a single base apart. The library was generated by 5' RACE. The sequencer listed for this sample is NextSeq 500. In the TCR library protocol, unique molecular identifiers were attached to individual cDNA molecules to correct for PCR bias and sequencing error. TCR alpha and beta chains were both sequenced, and the abundances of alpha and beta sequences in each sample were closely correlated with each other. On the study's bioinformatics: V gene, J gene and CDR3 annotation of TCR sequences was performed with Decombinator V4. Expanded TCRs were defined as changing significantly between any two time points under a Poisson model with p below 0.0001. TCR abundances were normalised to the total number of TCRs sequenced per sample and expressed as counts per million. TRAV1-2 paired with TRAJ12, TRAJ20 or TRAJ33 defined MAIT TCRs, while TRAV10 paired with TRAJ18 defined iNKT TCRs. VDJdb, accessed on 1 November 2021, was searched for TCRs annotated for CMV, EBV and SARS-CoV-2, and TCRs annotated for more than one antigen were excluded. The raw public data were reprocessed by TCRdb itself: fastp quality trimming at Q25, MiXCR clonotype calling, in-frame beta chains only. Each CDR3 protein gets just one entry, which takes the most common genes and DNA from the rows behind it. The V and J calls, along with clone size, are taken from TCRdb and not from the paper's own processing. Recorded for this sample are roughly 25,000 distinct CDR3 sequences; 4.3% of them occurred a single time. Less than 20% of the sample is held by the ten biggest clonotypes.

A case-control design nested within a healthcare worker cohort in London, UK, was used, with weekly nasopharyngeal swab PCR tests and blood sampling performed. Between 23 and 31 March 2020, the week of the UK lockdown, healthcare workers were enrolled and then followed up weekly for as long as 16 weeks. From the germline V gene, CDR1 is LGHNA and CDR2 is YNFKEQ. V was cut back by 4 bases and J by 4 bases, leaving a gap of 22 bases between them. Including the terminal cysteine and phenylalanine, the CDR3 comprises 17 residues. Left in the record is the CDR3 DNA by itself, 51 bases read in frame from the first base.

This chain is built from TRBV4-2 and TRBJ2-5, and TRBD2 may be the D gene, going by 6 matching bases. Sequenced material: whole blood. The source is an adult who was a healthcare worker with PCR-confirmed SARS-CoV-2 infection or an uninfected control (not recorded which). The DNA is as follows: TGTGCCAGCAGCCCCGGGCGAAGAGCGGGTGTAGGAGAGACCCAGTACTTC. Translated, it gives CASSPGRRAGVGETQYF.